This TCR beta chain emerged from a study of blood T cells in healthy people across ages. The germline V gene encodes CDR1 SGHDT and CDR2 YYEEEE. V was clipped by 3 bases and J by 3 bases, with 7 bases between them. This CDR3 is 12 amino acids long. Details on this clonotype: The antigen is undetermined.

Primed by a sample-barcoded 5' primer and a J-beta primer mix, a second PCR proceeded for about 6 to 12 cycles. The authors tagged each cDNA molecule using a template-switch adaptor with 12 random nucleotides. One entry per CDR3 protein, called by TCRdb with MiXCR from the 5' RACE reads. Altogether around 1,800,000 distinct CDR3 sequences are present, 35% to 50% being singletons, with the ten largest covering more than 20%. Those donating, healthy Caucasian individuals from Russia, were aged about 6 to 100. Researchers isolated at least 6 million PBMCs per sample. General study results and limits: With age, beta diversity per million T cells declined roughly linearly, significantly by approximately 40.

The specimen was blood. The receptor was derived from a human donor in good health. The chain employs TRBV5-6 and TRBJ2-7; D remains unclear. This CDR3 is CASSWFGYEQYF. In DNA, the CDR3 is TGTGCCAGCAGCTGGTTCGGCTACGAGCAGTACTTC.